This TCR beta chain was recovered during a study of T cell changes during pregnancy in multiple sclerosis. Sequencing was performed with immunoSEQ multiplex PCR; in TCRdb, only in-frame clones are kept and a portion is missing. The sample holds tens of thousands of clones, 90% seen once. V lost 4 bases, J lost 5 bases, and 17 bases stayed unmatched. The CDR3 is 18 residues long. Germline assignment: CDR1 SEHNR and CDR2 FQNEAQ (reference sequence). The source of this sequence is a female donor with multiple sclerosis, enrolled in a pregnancy study. The chain employs TRBV7-9 and TRBJ2-5, with TRBD2 matching over 9 bases. The starting material was CD8+ T cells from peripheral blood mononuclear cells, obtained before pregnancy. The CDR3 bases are TGTGCCAGCAGCTCCAACAGGGGTCTAGCGGGACGTACGGAGACCCAGTACTTC. This encodes CASSSNRGLAGRTETQYF. Variable domain in full (rest from reference TRBV7-9 and TRBJ2-5): DTGVSQNPRHKITKRGQNVTFRCDPISEHNRLYWYRQTLGQGPEFLTYFQNEAQLEKSRLLSDRFSAERPKGSFSTLEIQRTEQGDSAMYLCASSSNRGLAGRTETQYFGPGTRLLVL.